This T cell receptor (beta chain) was found in a study of T cell clones after liver transplantation (dated by TCRdb to between 2019 and 2020). In the study overall: The samples were obtained from ITN030ST, a randomized trial that attempted immunosuppression withdrawal within 2 years after liver transplantation. Donor-reactive T cell clones were identified using TCRbeta sequencing after a pre-transplant mixed lymphocyte reaction and were then followed in post-transplant blood. Third party-reactive TCRbeta sequences from pre-transplant MLRs were also identified as an antigen-independent comparator for donor-reactive sequences. Three of the eight recipients were HCV-positive; the others were transplanted for non-autoimmune, non-viral indications. Until randomization at 12-24 months post-transplant, subjects were given standard immunosuppression, with no induction therapy. To count as tolerant, a recipient had to stay completely off immunosuppression for at least one year without liver enzymes climbing beyond twice the upper limit of normal. Blood samples were collected pre-transplant, then pre-randomization ahead of withdrawal, and finally post-randomization once withdrawal had either been completed or failed. The studied cohort comprised 8 liver transplant recipients, 3 classified as tolerant and 5 as non-tolerant.

Unstimulated PBMCs, after thawing, were stained for CD3, CD4 and CD8 and then FACS-sorted into CD3+CD4+ and CD3+CD8+ populations. All 8 studied subjects were randomized to withdrawal of immunosuppression. Genomic DNA was isolated with the Qiagen DNeasy Blood and Tissue Kit. Frozen genomic DNA underwent high-throughput TCRbeta CDR3 sequencing by immunoSEQ, including PCR amplification, mapping, bias correction and internal controls. The published analysis was carried out like this. Only productive rearrangements were retained, with each unique TCRbeta sequence defined by its CDR3 nucleotide sequence together with its V and J gene. For a sequence to be called donor-reactive, it needed a frequency of at least 0.01% and at least 5-fold expansion in CFSE-low cells compared with unstimulated pre-transplant cells. Minimum frequency thresholds were set for each subject based on the unstimulated sample with the lowest template count, ensuring at least 90% detection power. Jensen-Shannon divergence between the top 1000 TCRbeta sequences after and before transplant was used to measure repertoire turnover. Two-sided Fisher's exact tests were used to test for changes in the detection of donor-reactive sequences. TCRdb re-hosts the immuneACCESS table, in-frame sequences only. Its copies lack some clones; in the studies checked, an unresolved V gene accounts for under half of them, and the cause for the rest is not known. For V, J and clone size, that table is used; D and trimming come from the DNA. Recorded for this sample are 25,000 to 35,000 clones; approximately 96% of them occurred a single time. The ten largest clones capture roughly a quarter of the sample.

Points on this clone: Which antigen it targets is not known. Base quality data are lacking; no much larger clone is found one base away.

General conclusions and limits of the study: In two subjects, low numbers of available donor cells limited the measurable donor-reactive repertoire. In 5 of 8 subjects, circulating donor-reactive CD4 TCRbeta sequences decreased significantly after transplant, regardless of tolerance or HCV status. Since no allograft tissue specimens were available, donor-reactive T cells may have migrated into the graft instead of being deleted. Conclusions were preliminary, limited by small, heterogeneous patient numbers and non-standardized post-transplant time points. A greater decline was seen for donor-reactive sequences than for third party-reactive sequences, suggesting partial antigen-specific deletion unrelated to withdrawal success. When repertoire turnover was taken into account, detection of donor-reactive sequences was significantly reduced in 7 of 8 subjects for CD4 and in 8 of 8 subjects for CD8.

According to the germline V gene, CDR1 reads SGHRS and CDR2 reads YFSETQ. Here V drops 4 bases and J drops 7 bases, and the junction holds 12 bases not matched to any gene. The CDR3 spans 16 residues, from the cysteine through the phenylalanine. Here the CDR3 DNA is all that survives: 48 bases in frame from base 1. The chain is made from TRBV5-1 and TRBJ2-7, and 12 junction bases match TRBD1. The material was CD8+ T cells from blood, obtained 12 months after liver transplant. The sequence was collected from a human patient who received a liver transplant. Donor T cells from the graft may be present among the T cells after a transplant. The DNA sequence follows: TGCGCCAGCAGCGGCTCACCCGGGACAGGGGGCCTTGAGCAGTACTTC. Its product reads: CASSGSPGTGGLEQYF.